The clone carrying this TCR beta chain has more than one count but fewer than ten. This record belongs to a study of blood T cell repertoires in COVID-19. Study-wide context: Some COVID-19 samples were acute and others convalescent; all came from the United States, Italy and Spain.

This CDR3 has 15 residues. With V trimmed by 1 base and J by 0 bases, 2 bases remained unmatched. Germline V CDR1 and CDR2: SQVTM, ANQGSEA. In the original processing: Estimation of nucleated cell counts relied on the amplification of reference gene primers. TCRdb's copy holds only in-frame clones and misses some; the assay was immunoSEQ multiplex PCR. V and J calls and clone size are given by that table; D and trimming were obtained from the DNA. This sample has about 120,000 clones, with about 85% found just once. This chain links TRBV29-1 with TRBJ2-3, with TRBD2 matching 9 bases. This receptor was obtained from a man older than 75 with acute or convalescent COVID-19. The sequencing sample was made of peripheral blood. CDR3 DNA: TGCAGCGTTGAAGGGACTAGCGCTAGCACAGATACGCAGTATTTT. Translation: CSVEGTSASTDTQYF.